This TCR beta chain is from a study of metastatic and nonmetastatic thyroid tumors. Regarding the study as a whole: Compared with benign nodules, malignant thyroid tumors were reported to have significantly higher TCR beta diversity in both blood and tumor.

This CDR3 region has 15 residues. The germline gives CDR1 LNHDA, CDR2 SQIVND (reference sequence). TCRdb reprocessed the PCR reads via MiXCR. This sample has about 28,000 clones, with around 22% found just once. A remark on this clone: Its matching antigen is unknown. The germline gene is not matched at one end of the junction; a read error may be the cause. Different DNA sequences within this sample yield the same CDR3.

All patients were untreated before thyroid surgery. The chain joins TRBV19 to TRBJ2-3; the match to TRBD2 covers 7 bases. The sequence was collected from a female donor with papillary thyroid cancer or a benign thyroid nodule (not recorded which). Some clones in this sample may be carry-over from other donors' samples. Sequenced: blood. CDR3 sequence reads: CASSIDSGSTDTQYF. CDR3 nucleotides: TGTGCAAGTAGTATCGATAGCGGGAGCACAGATACGCAGTATTTT. The full variable domain, rest sourced from reference TRBV19 and TRBJ2-3, is DGGITQSPKYLFRKEGQNVTLSCEQNLNHDAMYWYRQDPGQGLRLIYYSQIVNDFQKGDIAEGYSVSREKKESFPLTVTSAQKNPTAFYLCASSIDSGSTDTQYFGPGTRLTVL.